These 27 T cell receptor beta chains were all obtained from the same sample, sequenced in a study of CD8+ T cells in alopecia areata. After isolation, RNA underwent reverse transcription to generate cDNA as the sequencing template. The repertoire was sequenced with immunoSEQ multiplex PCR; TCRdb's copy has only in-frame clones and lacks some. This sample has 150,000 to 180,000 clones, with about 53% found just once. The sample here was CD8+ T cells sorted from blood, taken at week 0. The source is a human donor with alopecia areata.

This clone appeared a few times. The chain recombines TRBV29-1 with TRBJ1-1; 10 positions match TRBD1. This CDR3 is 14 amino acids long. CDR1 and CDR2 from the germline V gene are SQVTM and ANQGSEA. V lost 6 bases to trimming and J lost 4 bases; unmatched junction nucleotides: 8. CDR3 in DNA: TGCAGCGTAGAAAAACGGGACAGGGGCACTGAAGCTTTCTTT. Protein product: CSVEKRDRGTEAFF.

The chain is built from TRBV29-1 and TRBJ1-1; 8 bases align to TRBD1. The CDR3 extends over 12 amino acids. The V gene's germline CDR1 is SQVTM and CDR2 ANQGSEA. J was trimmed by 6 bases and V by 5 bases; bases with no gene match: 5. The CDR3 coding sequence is TGCAGCGTTTCTGGACAGGGACCTGAAGCTTTCTTT. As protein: CSVSGQGPEAFF.

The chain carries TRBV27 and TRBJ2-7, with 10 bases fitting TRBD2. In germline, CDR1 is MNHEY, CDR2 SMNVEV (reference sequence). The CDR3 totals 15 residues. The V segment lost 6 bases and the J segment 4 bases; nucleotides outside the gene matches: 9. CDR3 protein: CASRLAGETLYEQYF. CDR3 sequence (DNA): TGTGCCAGCAGGCTAGCGGGGGAGACCCTTTACGAGCAGTACTTC.

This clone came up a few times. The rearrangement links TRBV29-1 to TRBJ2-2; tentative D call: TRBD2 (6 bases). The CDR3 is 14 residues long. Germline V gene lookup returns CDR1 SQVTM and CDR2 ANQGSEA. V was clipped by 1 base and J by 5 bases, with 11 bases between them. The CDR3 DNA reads TGCAGCGTTGAAGCAGAGGGGAGGACCGGGGAGCTGTTTTTT. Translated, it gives CSVEAEGRTGELFF.

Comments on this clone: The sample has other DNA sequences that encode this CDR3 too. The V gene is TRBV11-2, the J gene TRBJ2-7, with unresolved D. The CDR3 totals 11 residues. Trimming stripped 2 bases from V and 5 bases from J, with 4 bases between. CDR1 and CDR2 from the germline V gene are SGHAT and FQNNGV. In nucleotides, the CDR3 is TGTGCCAGCAGCTTATCTCACGAGCAGTACTTC. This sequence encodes CASSLSHEQYF.

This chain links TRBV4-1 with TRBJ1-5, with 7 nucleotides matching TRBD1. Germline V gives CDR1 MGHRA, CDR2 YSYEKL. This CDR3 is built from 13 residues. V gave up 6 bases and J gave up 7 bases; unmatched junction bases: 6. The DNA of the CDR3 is TGCGCCAGCAGTAATACAGGGGTCCAGCCCCAGCATTTT. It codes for CASSNTGVQPQHF.

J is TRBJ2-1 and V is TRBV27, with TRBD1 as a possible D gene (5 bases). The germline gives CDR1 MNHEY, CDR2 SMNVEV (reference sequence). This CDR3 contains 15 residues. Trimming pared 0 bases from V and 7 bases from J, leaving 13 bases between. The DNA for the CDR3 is TGTGCCAGCAGTTTATCTCTGGGGCCTATTAATGAGCAGTTCTTC. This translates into CASSLSLGPINEQFF.

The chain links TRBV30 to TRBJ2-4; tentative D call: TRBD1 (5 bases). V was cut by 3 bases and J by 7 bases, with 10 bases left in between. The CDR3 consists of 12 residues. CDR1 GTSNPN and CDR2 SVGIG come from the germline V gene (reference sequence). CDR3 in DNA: TGTGCCTGGAGGTCAGGGTCCAACATTCAGTACTTC. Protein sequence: CAWRSGSNIQYF.

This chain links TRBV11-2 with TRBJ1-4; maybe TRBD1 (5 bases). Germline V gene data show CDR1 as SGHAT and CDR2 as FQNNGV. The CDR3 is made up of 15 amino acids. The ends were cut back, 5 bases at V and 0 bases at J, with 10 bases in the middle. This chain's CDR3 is CASSATAATNEKLFF. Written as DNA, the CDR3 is TGTGCCAGCAGCGCGACAGCCGCAACTAATGAAAAACTGTTTTTT.

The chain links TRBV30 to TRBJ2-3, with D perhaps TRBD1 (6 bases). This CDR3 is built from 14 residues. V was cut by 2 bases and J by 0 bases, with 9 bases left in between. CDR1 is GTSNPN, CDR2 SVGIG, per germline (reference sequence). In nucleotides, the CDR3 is TGTGCCTGGAGTACAGGGCATAGCACAGATACGCAGTATTTT. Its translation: CAWSTGHSTDTQYF.

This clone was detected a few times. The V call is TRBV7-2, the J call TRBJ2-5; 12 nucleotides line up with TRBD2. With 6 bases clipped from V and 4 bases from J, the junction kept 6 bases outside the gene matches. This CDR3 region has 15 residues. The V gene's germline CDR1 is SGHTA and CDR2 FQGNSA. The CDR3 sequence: CASSYSTSGGETQYF. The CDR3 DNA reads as TGTGCCAGCAGTTACTCGACTAGCGGGGGAGAGACCCAGTACTTC.

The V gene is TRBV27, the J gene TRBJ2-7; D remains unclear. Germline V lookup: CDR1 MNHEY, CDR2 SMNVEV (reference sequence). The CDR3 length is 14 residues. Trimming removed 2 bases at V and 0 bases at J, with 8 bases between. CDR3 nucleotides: TGTGCCAGCAGTTTAGGGCTGAACTCCTACGAGCAGTACTTC. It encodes CASSLGLNSYEQYF.

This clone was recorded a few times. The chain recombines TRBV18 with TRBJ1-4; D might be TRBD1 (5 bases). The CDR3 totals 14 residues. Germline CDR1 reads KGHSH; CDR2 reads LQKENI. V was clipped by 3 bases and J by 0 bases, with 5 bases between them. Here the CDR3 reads CASSPDTTNEKLFF. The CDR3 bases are TGTGCCAGCTCACCGGACACAACTAATGAAAAACTGTTTTTT.

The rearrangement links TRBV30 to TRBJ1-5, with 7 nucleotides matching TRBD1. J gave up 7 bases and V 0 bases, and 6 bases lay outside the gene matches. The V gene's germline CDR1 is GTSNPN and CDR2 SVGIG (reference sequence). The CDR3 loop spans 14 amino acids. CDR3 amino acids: CAWSVQDRKQPQHF. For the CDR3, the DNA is TGTGCCTGGAGTGTACAGGACAGGAAGCAGCCCCAGCATTTT.

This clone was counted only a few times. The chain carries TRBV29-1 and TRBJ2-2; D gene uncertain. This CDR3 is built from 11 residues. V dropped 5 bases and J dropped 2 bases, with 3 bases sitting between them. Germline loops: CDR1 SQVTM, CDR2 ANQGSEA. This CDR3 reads CSVFNTGELFF. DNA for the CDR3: TGCAGCGTTTTTAACACCGGGGAGCTGTTTTTT.

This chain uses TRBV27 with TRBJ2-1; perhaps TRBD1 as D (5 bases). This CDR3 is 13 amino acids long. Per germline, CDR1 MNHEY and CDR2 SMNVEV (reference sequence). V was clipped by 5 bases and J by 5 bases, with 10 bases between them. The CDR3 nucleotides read TGTGCCAGCAGTCAGGGATGGAACAATGAGCAGTTCTTC. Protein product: CASSQGWNNEQFF.

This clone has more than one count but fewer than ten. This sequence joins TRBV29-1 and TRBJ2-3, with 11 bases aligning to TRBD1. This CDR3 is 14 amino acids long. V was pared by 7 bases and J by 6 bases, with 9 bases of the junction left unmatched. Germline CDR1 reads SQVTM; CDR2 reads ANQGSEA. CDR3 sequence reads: CSALGTGGWDTQYF. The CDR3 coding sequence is TGCAGCGCCTTGGGGACAGGGGGTTGGGATACGCAGTATTTT.

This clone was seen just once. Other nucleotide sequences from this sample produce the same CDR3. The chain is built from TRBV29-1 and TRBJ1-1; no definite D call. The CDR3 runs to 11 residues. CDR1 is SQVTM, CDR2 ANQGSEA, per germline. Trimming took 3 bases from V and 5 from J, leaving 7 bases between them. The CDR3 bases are TGCAGCGTTGAGGTGGGGACTGAAGCTTTCTTT. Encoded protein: CSVEVGTEAFF.

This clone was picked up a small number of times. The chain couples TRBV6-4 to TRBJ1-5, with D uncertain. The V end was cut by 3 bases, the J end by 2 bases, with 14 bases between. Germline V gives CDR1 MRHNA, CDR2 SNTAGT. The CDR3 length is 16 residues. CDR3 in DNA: TGTGCCAGCAGTGAATTTAAAGGTTCGGGCAATCAGCCCCAGCATTTT. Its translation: CASSEFKGSGNQPQHF.

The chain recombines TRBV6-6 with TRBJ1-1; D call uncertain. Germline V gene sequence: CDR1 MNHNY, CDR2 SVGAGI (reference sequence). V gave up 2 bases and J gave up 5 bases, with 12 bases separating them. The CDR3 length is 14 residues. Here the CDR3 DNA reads TGTGCCAGCAGTTACGAGTCCGGCCGGACTGAAGCTTTCTTT. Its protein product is CASSYESGRTEAFF.

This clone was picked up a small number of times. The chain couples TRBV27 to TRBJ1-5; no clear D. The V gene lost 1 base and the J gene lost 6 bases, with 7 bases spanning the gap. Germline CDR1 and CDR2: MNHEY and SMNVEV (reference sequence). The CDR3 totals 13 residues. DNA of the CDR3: TGTGCCAGCAGTTTATGGGGTGGTCAGCCCCAGCATTTT. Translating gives CASSLWGGQPQHF.

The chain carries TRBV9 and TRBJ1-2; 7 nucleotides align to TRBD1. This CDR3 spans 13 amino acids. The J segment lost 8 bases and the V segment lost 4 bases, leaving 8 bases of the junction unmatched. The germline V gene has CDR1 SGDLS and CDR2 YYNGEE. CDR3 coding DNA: TGTGCCAGCAGCCCCAACAGGGGCGGCGGCTACACCTTC. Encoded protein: CASSPNRGGGYTF.

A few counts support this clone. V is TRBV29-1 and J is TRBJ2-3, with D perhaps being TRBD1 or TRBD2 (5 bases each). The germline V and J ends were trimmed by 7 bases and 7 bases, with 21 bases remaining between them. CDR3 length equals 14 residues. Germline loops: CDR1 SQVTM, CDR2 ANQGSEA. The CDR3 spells CSGDGLALSNTQYF. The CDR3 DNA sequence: TGCAGCGGGGACGGACTCGCCCTTAGCAATACGCAGTATTTT.

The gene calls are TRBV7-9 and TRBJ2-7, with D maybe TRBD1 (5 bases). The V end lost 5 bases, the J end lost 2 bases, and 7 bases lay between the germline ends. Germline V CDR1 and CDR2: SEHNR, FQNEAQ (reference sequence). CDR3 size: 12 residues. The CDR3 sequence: CASSTGAYEQYF. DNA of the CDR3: TGTGCCAGCAGCACAGGAGCCTACGAGCAGTACTTC. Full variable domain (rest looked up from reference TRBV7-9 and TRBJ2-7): DTGVSQNPRHKITKRGQNVTFRCDPISEHNRLYWYRQTLGQGPEFLTYFQNEAQLEKSRLLSDRFSAERPKGSFSTLEIQRTEQGDSAMYLCASSTGAYEQYFGPGTRLTVT.

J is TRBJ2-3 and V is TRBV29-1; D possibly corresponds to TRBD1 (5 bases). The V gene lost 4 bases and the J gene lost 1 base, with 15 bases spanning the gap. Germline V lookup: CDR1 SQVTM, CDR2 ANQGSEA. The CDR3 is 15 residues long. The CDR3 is CSVGEIREGTDTQYF. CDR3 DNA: TGCAGCGTTGGGGAAATCAGGGAAGGCACAGATACGCAGTATTTT.

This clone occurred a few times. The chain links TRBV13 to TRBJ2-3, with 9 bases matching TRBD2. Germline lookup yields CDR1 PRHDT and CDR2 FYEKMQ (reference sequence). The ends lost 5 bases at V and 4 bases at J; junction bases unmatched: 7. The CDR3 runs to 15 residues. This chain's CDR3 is CASSLSGGEADTQYF. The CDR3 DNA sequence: TGTGCCAGCAGCCTTAGCGGGGGAGAGGCAGATACGCAGTATTTT.

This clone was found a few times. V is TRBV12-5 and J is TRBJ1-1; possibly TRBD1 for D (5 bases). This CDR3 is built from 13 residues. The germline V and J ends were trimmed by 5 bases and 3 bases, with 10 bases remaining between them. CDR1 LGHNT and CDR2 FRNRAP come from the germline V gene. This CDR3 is CASGQGLDTEAFF. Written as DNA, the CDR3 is TGTGCTAGTGGTCAGGGATTGGACACTGAAGCTTTCTTT.